This T cell receptor beta chain is drawn from a study of circulating and synovial CD4+ cells in juvenile arthritis. Profiling relied on immunoSEQ multiplex PCR, and the TCRdb table lists in-frame clones only, not all of them. The table includes about 34,000 clones, roughly 96% detected once. This CDR3 is 15 amino acids long. The V end was cut by 1 base, the J end by 0 bases, with 10 bases between. CDR1 is SGHTA and CDR2 is FQGNSA in the germline V gene. The clonotype originates from a human donor with juvenile idiopathic arthritis. The genes are TRBV7-2 and TRBJ2-7, with unresolved D. Input material: CD4+ T cells from blood. Here the CDR3 reads CASSLEPRSSYEQYF. CDR3 DNA sequence: TGTGCCAGCAGCTTAGAACCGAGAAGCTCCTACGAGCAGTACTTC.